Below are 30 T cell receptor beta chains sequenced from a single sample in a study of OX40 agonist ivuxolimab in advanced cancers. Some clones are missing from TCRdb's copy, which holds only in-frame ones; the method was immunoSEQ multiplex PCR. The profile shows roughly 61,000 clones, 86% of them singletons. Sequences were derived from CD4+ or CD8+ T cells sorted from blood, sampled in a trial of the OX40 agonist ivuxolimab. All receptors come from an adult with an advanced solid tumor such as melanoma, head and neck, liver or kidney cancer.

The chain joins TRBV5-6 to TRBJ2-3; 11 bases are shared with TRBD1. Germline trimming cut 4 bases from V and 3 bases from J; bases unmatched to any gene: 4. Germline V gives CDR1 SGHDT, CDR2 YYEEEE. The CDR3 totals 15 residues. The CDR3 sequence: CASSLGTGGTDTQYF. Here the CDR3 DNA reads TGTGCCAGCAGCCTAGGGACAGGGGGGACAGATACGCAGTATTTT.

The chain joins TRBV19 to TRBJ1-5; no reliable D call. Trimming stripped 3 bases from V and 2 bases from J, with 8 bases between. From germline, CDR1 is LNHDA and CDR2 SQIVND (reference sequence). The CDR3 spans 14 residues. CDR3 residues: CASSIRVGNQPQHF. DNA of the CDR3: TGTGCCAGTAGTATTAGGGTTGGCAATCAGCCCCAGCATTTT.

The chain employs TRBV5-6 and TRBJ2-1; D unresolved. From germline, CDR1 is SGHDT and CDR2 YYEEEE. The V end was cut by 0 bases, the J end by 0 bases, with 10 bases between. The CDR3 length is 16 residues. CDR3 sequence: CASSLVGPSSYNEQFF. As DNA, the CDR3 is TGTGCCAGCAGCTTGGTAGGGCCCAGCTCCTACAATGAGCAGTTCTTC. Full variable domain (outside the CDR3, taken from reference TRBV5-6 and TRBJ2-1): DAGVTQSPTHLIKTRGQQVTLRCSPKSGHDTVSWYQQALGQGPQFIFQYYEEEERQRGNFPDRFSGHQFPNYSSELNVNALLLGDSALYLCASSLVGPSSYNEQFFGPGTRLTVL.

The rearrangement uses TRBV19 and TRBJ2-1, with D hard to call. Germline-derived CDR1 and CDR2 are LNHDA and SQIVND (reference sequence). The germline V and J ends were trimmed by 0 bases and 7 bases, with 7 bases remaining between them. The CDR3 extends over 13 amino acids. The CDR3 is CASSIDHSNEQFF. The CDR3 DNA follows: TGTGCCAGTAGTATAGACCACTCGAATGAGCAGTTCTTC.

The chain uses TRBV10-3 and TRBJ2-1; tentative D call: TRBD2 (7 bases). V shed 2 bases and J shed 4 bases, with 15 bases lying between them. The CDR3 is 16 residues long. Germline V gene sequence: CDR1 ENHRY, CDR2 SYGVKD. CDR3 coding DNA: TGTGCCATCAGTGAGGGGGGGGGCCTCTTATACAATGAGCAGTTCTTC. It yields the protein CAISEGGGLLYNEQFF.

The CDR3 coding sequence is TGCAGTGCTACTCATCAAGATACGCAGTATTTT. It specifies CSATHQDTQYF. This chain links TRBV20-1 with TRBJ2-3; D remains ambiguous. The CDR3 runs to 11 residues. The V end lost 4 bases, the J end lost 5 bases, and 7 bases lay between the germline ends. Germline values: CDR1 DFQATT, CDR2 SNEGSKA (reference sequence).

The J gene is TRBJ2-3, the V gene TRBV5-1; 12 bases fit TRBD1. CDR3 length: 15 amino acids. Germline CDR1 reads SGHRS; CDR2 reads YFSETQ. The V gene end was trimmed by 7 bases and the J gene end by 6 bases; junction bases not matched to a gene: 9. This chain's CDR3 is CASASGQGAGDTQYF. Written as DNA, the CDR3 is TGCGCCAGCGCCTCGGGACAGGGGGCGGGTGATACGCAGTATTTT.

The gene calls are TRBV7-8 and TRBJ2-5, with D tentatively TRBD1 or TRBD2 (6 bases each). The CDR3 contains 15 residues. Deletions cut 5 bases from V and 4 bases from J, with 17 bases between. The germline CDR1 and CDR2 sequences are SGHVS and FQNEAQ. The CDR3 DNA sequence: TGTGCCAGCAGCGCATTCCTACAGGGAGGAGAGACCCAGTACTTC. This codes for CASSAFLQGGETQYF.

The rearrangement joins TRBV4-1 to TRBJ2-7, with D unclear. In germline, CDR1 is MGHRA, CDR2 YSYEKL. The germline V and J ends were trimmed by 0 bases and 4 bases, with 10 bases remaining between them. The CDR3 contains 14 residues. CDR3 residues: CASSQDPTEYEQYF. In DNA form, the CDR3 reads TGCGCCAGCAGCCAAGATCCAACTGAGTACGAGCAGTACTTC.

This clone has a handful of counts. The J gene is TRBJ2-1, the V gene TRBV7-3; 7 nucleotides agree with TRBD2. This CDR3 contains 16 residues. CDR1 and CDR2 (germline): SGHTA, FQGTGA. Losses at the gene ends were 0 bases for V and 2 bases for J; bases not matched to a gene: 4. This CDR3 reads CASSLTGGGTYNEQFF. The CDR3 DNA follows: TGTGCCAGCAGCTTAACGGGCGGGGGAACCTACAATGAGCAGTTCTTC.

This chain uses TRBV4-3 with TRBJ2-2; 14 positions agree with TRBD2. The CDR3 has 17 residues. Germline V lookup: CDR1 LGHNA, CDR2 YSLEER. V was clipped by 3 bases and J by 3 bases; unmatched bases: 3. The CDR3 loop is CASSQPGLAGDTGELFF. The CDR3 nucleotides are TGCGCCAGCAGCCAGCCGGGACTAGCGGGAGACACCGGGGAGCTGTTTTTT.

The chain is built from TRBV27 and TRBJ1-1; D is possibly TRBD1 (6 bases). Germline values: CDR1 MNHEY, CDR2 SMNVEV (reference sequence). The CDR3 has 15 residues. Trimming cost V 5 bases and J 5 bases, with 18 bases left between them. The CDR3 nucleotides are TGTGCCAGCAGTCGAGGGGGGGGTAGAGGAACTGAAGCTTTCTTT. Protein sequence: CASSRGGGRGTEAFF.

The genes are TRBV7-2 and TRBJ1-3; TRBD1 is a possible D gene (5 bases). Germline CDR1 is SGHTA and CDR2 is FQGNSA. This CDR3 has 15 residues. V was trimmed by 1 base and J by 4 bases, leaving 11 bases between them. Here the CDR3 DNA reads TGTGCCAGCAGCTTAGGAGGGGCCAAGGGAAACACCATATATTTT. This encodes CASSLGGAKGNTIYF.

The J gene is TRBJ1-1, the V gene TRBV18; weak D call: TRBD1 (6 bases). There are 14 residues in the CDR3. From germline, CDR1 is KGHSH and CDR2 LQKENI. The V end lost 4 bases, the J end lost 2 bases, and 11 bases lay between the germline ends. This chain's CDR3 is CASSLGGGNTEAFF. In DNA, the CDR3 is TGTGCCAGCTCACTAGGGGGGGGCAACACTGAAGCTTTCTTT.

V and J are TRBV6-5 and TRBJ1-2, with TRBD1 matching 7 bases. Germline V gene data show CDR1 as MNHEY and CDR2 as SVGAGI. This CDR3 region has 12 residues. Germline trimming cut 8 bases from V and 2 bases from J; bases unmatched to any gene: 2. As DNA, the CDR3 is TGTGCCAGCCTGGGACAGAACTATGGCTACACCTTC. The encoded protein is CASLGQNYGYTF.

The sample holds one count of this clone. J is TRBJ2-3 and V is TRBV28, with 7 bases matching TRBD1. The CDR3 totals 14 residues. Germline V lookup: CDR1 MDHEN, CDR2 SYDVKM. The J segment lost 1 base and the V segment lost 5 bases, leaving 3 bases of the junction unmatched. CDR3 sequence: CASSLGQGTDTQYF. CDR3 bases: TGTGCCAGCAGTCTCGGACAGGGCACAGATACGCAGTATTTT.

Written as DNA, the CDR3 is TGTGCCAGCAGCGCCGACTGGGCTCGTTACAATGAGCAGTTCTTC. Amino acids: CASSADWARYNEQFF. The chain joins TRBV6-4 to TRBJ2-1; D is ambiguous. V was pared by 6 bases and J by 4 bases, with 16 bases between. Germline values: CDR1 MRHNA, CDR2 SNTAGT. The CDR3 has 15 residues.

The chain is built from TRBV21-1 and TRBJ2-5; the table's D call of TRBD2 was not tested on the DNA. TRBV21-1 is an annotated pseudogene. This CDR3 is built from 17 residues. The CDR3: CASSKGASGGNGETQYF. In DNA, the CDR3 is TGTGCCAGCAGCAAAGGGGCTAGCGGGGGGAATGGAGAGACCCAGTACTTC.

The chain has TRBV6-4 and TRBJ2-1; D call uncertain. This CDR3 contains 13 residues. Germline V gives CDR1 MRHNA, CDR2 SNTAGT. V shed 2 bases and J shed 9 bases, with 11 bases lying between them. The DNA for the CDR3 is TGTGCCAGCAGTGACGGATACGGCGCTGAGCAGTTCTTC. It codes for CASSDGYGAEQFF.

This CDR3 reads CASSVLASGGADTQYF. The CDR3 DNA sequence: TGTGCCAGCAGTGTTCTGGCTAGCGGGGGTGCAGATACGCAGTATTTT. The gene calls are TRBV2 and TRBJ2-3; 10 bases match TRBD2. J gave up 4 bases and V 4 bases, and 8 bases lay outside the gene matches. This CDR3 is 16 amino acids long. Germline V gives CDR1 SNHLY, CDR2 FYNNEI.

The chain uses TRBV7-9 and TRBJ2-2; D remains unclear. The CDR3 is 14 residues long. CDR1 and CDR2 from the germline V gene are SEHNR and FQNEAQ (reference sequence). Deletions cut 5 bases from V and 0 bases from J, with 7 bases between. The CDR3 sequence: CASSPTTNTGELFF. The CDR3 DNA reads as TGTGCCAGCAGCCCAACGACGAACACCGGGGAGCTGTTTTTT. Using reference TRBV7-9 and TRBJ2-2 for the parts outside the CDR3, the full variable domain is DTGVSQNPRHKITKRGQNVTFRCDPISEHNRLYWYRQTLGQGPEFLTYFQNEAQLEKSRLLSDRFSAERPKGSFSTLEIQRTEQGDSAMYLCASSPTTNTGELFFGEGSRLTVL.

This clone appeared a few times. The rearrangement links TRBV7-6 to TRBJ2-7; tentatively, D is TRBD1 (6 bases). Germline V gene sequence: CDR1 SGHVS, CDR2 FNYEAQ. The CDR3 sequence is 14 residues long. V was pared by 3 bases and J by 7 bases, with 16 bases between. CDR3 nucleotide sequence: TGTGCCAGCAGCTTGGTTCAGGGGTGGGGTGAGCAGTACTTC. It translates to CASSLVQGWGEQYF.

CDR3 in amino acids: CASSLVEGPNEQFF. As DNA, the CDR3 is TGTGCCAGCAGCTTAGTGGAGGGGCCCAATGAGCAGTTCTTC. The J gene is TRBJ2-1, the V gene TRBV7-2; a possible D gene is TRBD2 (6 bases). The CDR3 is 14 residues long. V shed 1 base and J shed 6 bases, with 10 bases lying between them. The germline CDR1 and CDR2 sequences are SGHTA and FQGNSA.

The chain carries TRBV2 and TRBJ1-3, with D tentatively TRBD1 (5 bases). This CDR3 spans 16 amino acids. Germline V gene sequence: CDR1 SNHLY, CDR2 FYNNEI. Trimming took off 2 bases at V and 1 base at J, with 12 bases between the two ends. The CDR3 nucleotides are TGTGCCAGCAGTGAACTAGGCAGGGCTTCTGGAAACACCATATATTTT. Translated, it gives CASSELGRASGNTIYF.

The CDR3 bases are TGCGCCAGCAGCCAAGATATTACAGGGGCTCAGCCCCAGCATTTT. It codes for CASSQDITGAQPQHF. V usage is TRBV4-3 and J usage is TRBJ1-5, with 7 nucleotides matching TRBD1. V gave up 0 bases and J gave up 6 bases; unmatched junction bases: 5. Germline CDR1 reads LGHNA; CDR2 reads YSLEER. This CDR3 contains 15 residues.

This chain links TRBV5-1 with TRBJ2-1, with 11 bases matching TRBD2. The CDR3 length is 14 residues. The ends lost 4 bases at V and 6 bases at J; junction bases unmatched: 3. Germline loops: CDR1 SGHRS, CDR2 YFSETQ. The CDR3 loop is CASSGTSGANEQFF. In nucleotides, the CDR3 is TGCGCCAGCAGCGGGACTAGCGGAGCCAATGAGCAGTTCTTC.

This sequence joins TRBV6-1 and TRBJ2-2; the match to TRBD1 covers 8 bases. The CDR3 is 13 residues long. Per germline, CDR1 MNHNS and CDR2 SASEGT. V was clipped by 5 bases and J by 6 bases; unmatched bases: 2. CDR3 sequence (DNA): TGTGCCAGCAGTCAACAGGGGGCCGGGGAGCTGTTTTTT. This translates into CASSQQGAGELFF.

In its sample, this clone was seen a few times. The chain uses TRBV19 and TRBJ2-7, with TRBD2 as a possible D gene (6 bases). Germline loops: CDR1 LNHDA, CDR2 SQIVND (reference sequence). This CDR3 is 13 amino acids long. The V and J ends lost 5 bases and 0 bases respectively, with 8 bases between them. The CDR3 loop is CASSERVSYEQYF. CDR3 nucleotide sequence: TGTGCCAGTAGTGAGCGGGTCTCCTACGAGCAGTACTTC.

The CDR3 nucleotides read TGTGCCAGCAGTCCCCCCCTAAGGTCAGATACGCAGTATTTT. Amino acid sequence: CASSPPLRSDTQYF. The rearrangement uses TRBV28 and TRBJ2-3; the D is unclear. Germline CDR1 and CDR2: MDHEN and SYDVKM. This CDR3 is 14 amino acids long. V was shortened by 5 bases and J by 4 bases, with 13 bases between the two germline ends.

The chain uses TRBV2 and TRBJ2-3, with a possible D match to TRBD2 (6 bases). Trimming took 0 bases from V and 1 from J, leaving 8 bases between them. CDR3 size: 15 residues. Germline CDR1 is SNHLY and CDR2 is FYNNEI. CDR3 nucleotide sequence: TGTGCCAGCAGTGAAGCGGGACTCGGCACAGATACGCAGTATTTT. This translates into CASSEAGLGTDTQYF.